Following are 18 T cell receptor beta chains from one sample sequenced in a study of OX40 agonist ivuxolimab in advanced cancers. The table came from immunoSEQ multiplex PCR; TCRdb's copy has only in-frame clones and leaves some out. The sample has tens of thousands of clones; around nine tenths are singletons. Source: CD4+ or CD8+ T cells sorted from blood, taken in a trial of the OX40 agonist ivuxolimab. These receptors originate from an adult with an advanced solid tumor such as melanoma, head and neck, liver or kidney cancer.

This clone was found once. The rearrangement joins TRBV14 to TRBJ2-5; 8 nucleotides line up with TRBD1. The CDR3 has 15 residues. Germline CDR1 reads SGHDN; CDR2 reads FVKESK. J lost 5 bases, V lost 4 bases, and 9 bases had no gene match. Here the CDR3 DNA reads TGTGCCAGCAGCCCTCGACAGGGGATTGGGGAGACCCAGTACTTC. Translating gives CASSPRQGIGETQYF.

V is TRBV6-5 and J is TRBJ2-7; D is ambiguous. V gave up 6 bases and J gave up 3 bases, with 6 bases separating them. Per germline, CDR1 MNHEY and CDR2 SVGAGI. The CDR3 spans 11 residues. DNA of the CDR3: TGTGCCAGCAGGAAGCGCTACGAGCAGTACTTC. It encodes CASRKRYEQYF.

The V gene is TRBV30, the J gene TRBJ2-1, with 10 bases lining up with TRBD1. In germline, CDR1 is GTSNPN, CDR2 SVGIG (reference sequence). After removal of 2 bases from V and 4 bases from J, the junction contained 2 bases not matched to a gene. This CDR3 has 14 residues. The CDR3 reads CAWSRTGGYNEQFF. DNA for the CDR3: TGTGCCTGGAGTAGGACAGGGGGGTACAATGAGCAGTTCTTC.

This chain links TRBV29-1 with TRBJ2-7; D might be TRBD1 (6 bases). The germline V gene has CDR1 SQVTM and CDR2 ANQGSEA. V lost 8 bases to trimming and J lost 5 bases, with 13 bases between them. CDR3 length equals 11 residues. The CDR3 here is CSSPRGHEQYV. The CDR3 DNA is TGCAGCAGCCCCAGGGGCCACGAGCAGTACGTC.

The gene calls are TRBV27 and TRBJ1-5; weak D call: TRBD1 (5 bases). The CDR3 is 16 amino acids. The V and J ends lost 5 bases and 1 base respectively, with 15 bases between them. Looked up from germline, CDR1 is MNHEY and CDR2 is SMNVEV (reference sequence). The CDR3 sequence is CASSVGEQGSNQPQHF. The CDR3 DNA reads as TGTGCCAGCAGTGTCGGCGAGCAGGGAAGCAATCAGCCCCAGCATTTT.

This clone has only one observation. V is TRBV7-2 and J is TRBJ1-6; tentatively, D is TRBD1 (5 bases). V lost 5 bases to trimming and J lost 6 bases, with 20 bases between them. The CDR3 spans 17 residues. Germline V CDR1 and CDR2: SGHTA, FQGNSA. The CDR3: CASSQAPQGKFNSPLHF. For the CDR3, the DNA is TGTGCCAGCAGCCAAGCCCCCCAGGGCAAGTTTAATTCACCCCTCCACTTT.

The rearrangement uses TRBV10-3 and TRBJ2-3; D may be TRBD1 or TRBD2 (5 bases each). Between the trimmed V and J ends, which lost 3 bases and 3 bases, there was a span of 10 bases. Looked up from germline, CDR1 is ENHRY and CDR2 is SYGVKD. This CDR3 is built from 14 residues. CDR3 sequence reads: CAISDGTGTDTQYF. The CDR3 coding sequence is TGTGCCATCAGTGACGGGACGGGGACAGATACGCAGTATTTT.

Turning to this clone: Mismatch with germline at one junction end may stem from a read error. The same CDR3 also results from other DNA sequences found in this sample. This chain joins TRBV4-1 and TRBJ1-2, with D unresolved. There are 16 residues in the CDR3. Germline V gives CDR1 MGHRA, CDR2 YSYEKL. DNA for the CDR3: TGCGCCAGCAGTGATATTTCCGGGAGCCCCTTCGGCGGCTACACCTTT. Encoded protein: CASSDISGSPFGGYTF.

This chain links TRBV27 with TRBJ2-7; a possible D gene is TRBD2 (6 bases). CDR1 is MNHEY, CDR2 SMNVEV, per germline (reference sequence). The CDR3 totals 17 residues. V was shortened by 1 base and J by 3 bases, with 19 bases between the two germline ends. The CDR3 bases are TGTGCCAGCAGTTTATATCTGTCGGCGGGGCTGCTCTACGAGCAGTACTTC. This sequence encodes CASSLYLSAGLLYEQYF.

This sequence joins TRBV6-1 and TRBJ2-5; tentative D call: TRBD2 (6 bases). The CDR3 runs to 16 residues. CDR1 and CDR2 (germline): MNHNS, SASEGT. V dropped 0 bases and J dropped 7 bases, with 18 bases sitting between them. CDR3 bases: TGTGCCAGCAGTGAAGCGTTGCGGGGCCCCGAGGGGACCCAGTACTTC. It encodes CASSEALRGPEGTQYF.

The chain carries TRBV28 and TRBJ1-4; D remains unclear. The CDR3 runs 15 residues. V was cut by 6 bases and J by 1 base, with 12 bases left in between. The germline CDR1 and CDR2 sequences are MDHEN and SYDVKM. CDR3 DNA: TGTGCCAGCAGCCACCAGTTTAGAACTAATGAAAAACTGTTTTTT. Amino acid sequence: CASSHQFRTNEKLFF. Based on the CDR3 plus reference TRBV28 and TRBJ1-4, the full variable domain is DVKVTQSSRYLVKRTGEKVFLECVQDMDHENMFWYRQDPGLGLRLIYFSYDVKMKEKGDIPEGYSVSREKKERFSLILESASTNQTSMYLCASSHQFRTNEKLFFGSGTQLSVL.

The V and J genes are TRBV28 and TRBJ2-5; D possibly corresponds to TRBD1 (6 bases). The J call is in doubt because the DNA end fits TRBJ2-7 better. CDR3 length: 11 residues. In germline, CDR1 is MDHEN, CDR2 SYDVKM. CDR3 in DNA: TGTGCCAGCACCAGGGGCTACGAGCAGTACTTC. This encodes CASTRGYEQYF.

This clone was counted a single time. The chain uses TRBV5-5 and TRBJ2-6; D remains ambiguous. The CDR3 has 15 residues. V dropped 6 bases and J dropped 3 bases, with 13 bases sitting between them. CDR1 is SGHKS, CDR2 YYEKEE, per germline (reference sequence). The CDR3 DNA reads TGTGCCAGCACCCCGAGGTCAGGTGGGGCCAACGTCCTGACTTTC. Its protein product is CASTPRSGGANVLTF.

The J gene is TRBJ1-3, the V gene TRBV5-6; 10 bases align to TRBD1. The CDR3 covers 17 residues. CDR1 and CDR2 (germline): SGHDT, YYEEEE. Unmatched junction bases numbered 5, after V lost 2 bases and J lost 0 bases. CDR3 amino acids: CASSLDRGLYSGNTIYF. Here the CDR3 DNA reads TGTGCCAGCAGCTTAGACAGGGGGCTCTACTCTGGAAACACCATATATTTT.

The rearrangement joins TRBV27 to TRBJ2-3; TRBD2 aligns across 7 bases. CDR3 length equals 16 residues. Trimming at V came to 0 bases and at J to 2 bases, leaving 5 bases not matched to a gene. Germline values: CDR1 MNHEY, CDR2 SMNVEV (reference sequence). The CDR3 reads CASSLSAAGDTDTQYF. The CDR3 DNA follows: TGTGCCAGCAGTTTATCGGCGGCGGGGGACACAGATACGCAGTATTTT.

The chain is built from TRBV9 and TRBJ2-5, with D tentatively TRBD2 (5 bases). V lost 1 base and J 5 bases, leaving 15 bases between the germline ends. Germline CDR1 reads SGDLS; CDR2 reads YYNGEE. The CDR3 runs 15 residues. The CDR3 nucleotides read TGTGCCAGCAGCGTATCGGGGTTAAGTATGGAGACCCAGTACTTC. Amino acid sequence: CASSVSGLSMETQYF. The full variable domain, completed using reference TRBV9 and TRBJ2-5, is DSGVTQTPKHLITATGQRVTLRCSPRSGDLSVYWYQQSLDQGLQFLIQYYNGEERAKGNILERFSAQQFPDLHSELNLSSLELGDSALYFCASSVSGLSMETQYFGPGTRLLVL.

This chain links TRBV14 with TRBJ1-2, with 7 bases aligning to TRBD1. V gave up 3 bases and J gave up 6 bases; unmatched junction bases: 16. Looked up from germline, CDR1 is SGHDN and CDR2 is FVKESK. This CDR3 spans 17 amino acids. DNA of the CDR3: TGTGCCAGCAGCCATCGGGGGCCTAGAGGGGGCGCGAATGGCTACACCTTC. Translation: CASSHRGPRGGANGYTF.

The rearrangement links TRBV7-2 to TRBJ1-5, with D uncertain. Per the germline V gene, CDR1 is SGHTA and CDR2 is FQGNSA. V was clipped by 3 bases and J by 10 bases, with 10 bases between them. The CDR3 loop spans 12 amino acids. This CDR3 reads CASSLLPGPQHF. CDR3 DNA sequence: TGTGCCAGCAGCTTGCTTCCGGGTCCCCAGCATTTT.